A single T cell receptor (beta chain) is shown here with its context. Its antigen is currently unknown. The sample belongs to a study of identical twins. Notes on the study in general: Memory repertoires lacked the insertion deficit that abundant cord blood beta clonotypes showed. Among beta out-of-frame sequences, excess sharing between twins appeared weaker.

Healthy Caucasians made up all donors. Through template switching, a universal primer site was introduced, and the cDNA contained unique molecular identifiers. TCRdb used MiXCR to reprocess the 5' RACE reads, holding one entry per CDR3 protein. The profile shows 500,000 or so distinct CDR3 sequences, 22% of them singletons. This same sample was also part of a study on T cells expressing NK-cell markers.

The receptor's source is a woman between 18 and 29 years old in good health. Material: CD4+ T cells sorted from blood.

This chain's CDR3 is CSVEQGGERAFF. CDR3 sequence (DNA): TGCAGCGTGGAACAGGGTGGCGAGCGAGCTTTCTTT. The rearrangement uses TRBV29-1 and TRBJ1-1, with D possibly being TRBD1 (6 bases). V lost 6 bases and J 10 bases, leaving 18 bases between the germline ends. This CDR3 contains 12 residues. Looked up from germline, CDR1 is SQVTM and CDR2 is ANQGSEA.